These 18 T cell receptor beta chains share one sample of origin, sequenced in a study of T-cell memory formation after mild COVID-19. One entry per CDR3 protein, called by TCRdb with MiXCR from the 5' RACE reads. The table lists about 270,000 distinct CDR3 sequences, about 16% of them singletons. The sample consisted of PBMCs or a T cell subset sorted from them (not recorded which). These TCRs come from a man aged 18 to 30 who had mild COVID-19 (a few samples of this study predate the infection). Cell type and time point are not known.

The chain is built from TRBV7-2 and TRBJ2-7, with D possibly matching TRBD1 (5 bases). The CDR3 covers 14 residues. With 1 base removed from V and 2 bases from J, the gap between germline ends came to 9 bases. CDR1 is SGHTA and CDR2 is FQGNSA in the germline V gene. For the CDR3, the DNA is TGTGCCAGCAGCTTAGGCAGGGTTACCTACGAGCAGTACTTC. Protein product: CASSLGRVTYEQYF.

This clonotype was found a few times. This sequence joins TRBV11-1 and TRBJ2-3, with D hard to call. This CDR3 has 15 amino acids. Between the trimmed V and J ends, which lost 5 bases and 0 bases, there was a span of 12 bases. The germline V gene encodes CDR1 SGHAT and CDR2 FQDESV (reference sequence). The CDR3 spells CASSPRTISTDTQYF. The CDR3 coding sequence is TGTGCCAGCAGCCCTCGGACCATTAGCACAGATACGCAGTATTTT.

In this sample, this clonotype turned up many times. V gene TRBV27 combines with J gene TRBJ1-2, with a weak D call TRBD1 (6 bases). CDR3 length: 12 residues. V lost 5 bases and J lost 8, with 12 bases in between. The germline V gene has CDR1 MNHEY and CDR2 SMNVEV (reference sequence). Here the CDR3 DNA reads TGTGCCAGCAGTCCTACAGGGAGAGGCTACACCTTC. It is translated as CASSPTGRGYTF.

This clonotype has ten or more counts. V gene TRBV20-1 combines with J gene TRBJ2-7; D is possibly TRBD1 or TRBD2 (5 bases each). The germline gives CDR1 DFQATT, CDR2 SNEGSKA (reference sequence). CDR3 length: 16 amino acids. V lost 4 bases to trimming and J lost 7 bases, with 26 bases between them. In nucleotides, the CDR3 is TGCAGTGCTATGGGGGAACGTTGGGGATCTCTACGTGAGCAGTACTTC. As protein: CSAMGERWGSLREQYF.

This rearrangement joins TRBV7-3 to TRBJ2-3, with 7 bases identical to TRBD2. The CDR3 loop spans 16 amino acids. V was clipped by 5 bases and J by 2 bases; unmatched bases: 10. Germline V lookup: CDR1 SGHTA, CDR2 FQGTGA. CDR3 amino acids: CASSEGGSGPTDTQYF. The CDR3 region has the DNA TGTGCCAGCAGCGAAGGTGGTAGCGGGCCCACAGATACGCAGTATTTT.

V usage is TRBV18 and J usage is TRBJ2-7, with 7 positions matching TRBD1. The CDR3 has 14 residues. V shed 3 bases, J shed 6 bases, and the junction held 8 bases outside the gene matches. Germline V gene lookup returns CDR1 KGHSH and CDR2 LQKENI. In nucleotides, the CDR3 is TGTGCCAGCTCACCGAGACAGGGTTTGGCCGAGCAGTACTTC. The encoded protein is CASSPRQGLAEQYF.

This clonotype has only a few counts. The J gene is TRBJ2-1, the V gene TRBV18; D ambiguous. The CDR3 consists of 16 residues. V was clipped by 4 bases and J by 0 bases, with 13 bases between them. From germline, CDR1 is KGHSH and CDR2 LQKENI. The DNA for the CDR3 is TGTGCCAGCTCACTAGAAGGCTTCAGCTCCTACAATGAGCAGTTCTTC. Residues: CASSLEGFSSYNEQFF.

The chain carries TRBV5-6 and TRBJ2-1, with 10 positions matching TRBD1. From germline, CDR1 is SGHDT and CDR2 YYEEEE. The CDR3 consists of 16 residues. V dropped 0 bases and J dropped 8; count of bases not matched to a gene: 8. The CDR3 DNA reads TGTGCCAGCAGCTTGGCTCCGGGACAGGGGACCCATGAGCAGTTCTTC. It yields the protein CASSLAPGQGTHEQFF.

The CDR3 coding sequence is TGTGCCAGCAGCTTCATCGGGACGCCGGCTACCGAAGCTTTCTTT. Its translation is CASSFIGTPATEAFF. The chain links TRBV7-2 to TRBJ1-1, with D possibly being TRBD1 (5 bases). Trimming cost V 3 bases and J 8 bases, with 19 bases left between them. Per the germline V gene, CDR1 is SGHTA and CDR2 is FQGNSA. The CDR3 has 15 residues. Complete variable domain (other parts from reference TRBV7-2 and TRBJ1-1): GAGVSQSPSNKVTEKGKDVELRCDPISGHTALYWYRQSLGQGLEFLIYFQGNSAPDKSGLPSDRFSAERTGGSVSTLTIQRTQQEDSAVYLCASSFIGTPATEAFFGQGTRLTVV.

The chain's CDR3 is CASSHRQGMGDTEAFF. The CDR3 DNA reads as TGCGCCAGCAGCCACAGACAGGGGATGGGGGACACTGAAGCTTTCTTT. The chain carries TRBV4-1 and TRBJ1-1; TRBD1 matches 8 bases. V shed 3 bases and J 3 bases; nucleotides not matched to a gene: 9. This CDR3 comprises 16 residues. From germline, CDR1 is MGHRA and CDR2 YSYEKL.

This clonotype was detected a few times. The J gene is TRBJ1-6, the V gene TRBV11-2, with D possibly matching TRBD1 (6 bases). CDR3 size: 15 residues. Germline CDR1 and CDR2: SGHAT and FQNNGV. Between the trimmed V and J ends, which lost 4 bases and 8 bases, there was a span of 15 bases. The CDR3 reads CASSSTFPGDSPLHF. As DNA, the CDR3 is TGTGCCAGCAGCTCGACCTTTCCAGGGGATTCACCCCTCCACTTT.

This clonotype was detected only a few times. The chain carries TRBV15 and TRBJ1-2, with 10 bases fitting TRBD1. Looked up from germline, CDR1 is LNHNV and CDR2 is YYDKDF (reference sequence). The CDR3 contains 15 residues. Trimming at V came to 3 bases and at J to 4 bases, leaving 5 bases not matched to a gene. CDR3 nucleotide sequence: TGTGCCACCAGCAGGGAACGGACAGGGGGCTATGGCTACACCTTC. Protein sequence: CATSRERTGGYGYTF.

The chain combines TRBV20-1 with TRBJ1-2; 7 bases line up with TRBD1. V gave up 0 bases and J gave up 5 bases; unmatched junction bases: 9. Per germline, CDR1 DFQATT and CDR2 SNEGSKA (reference sequence). The CDR3 contains 15 residues. The CDR3 DNA follows: TGCAGTGCTAGAGATAGCCGAACAGGGGATTATGGCTACACCTTC. This gives the protein CSARDSRTGDYGYTF.

This chain links TRBV12-3 or TRBV12-4 with TRBJ1-2; 8 bases match TRBD1. The CDR3 extends over 14 amino acids. V was pared by 8 bases and J by 4 bases, with 9 bases of the junction left unmatched. The DNA for the CDR3 is TGTGCCAGCGGTCCCCGGGACAGGTTCTATGGCTACACCTTC. Translated: CASGPRDRFYGYTF.

This sequence joins TRBV7-3 and TRBJ2-3; 9 bases fit TRBD1. Trimming removed 5 bases from V and 3 bases from J; junction bases left unmatched: 3. The CDR3 spans 14 residues. Germline V CDR1 and CDR2: SGHTA, FQGTGA. CDR3 sequence: CASSPTGGTDTQYF. CDR3 DNA: TGTGCCAGCAGCCCGACAGGGGGGACAGATACGCAGTATTTT.

This clonotype was detected only a few times. This chain links TRBV29-1 with TRBJ2-1; 8 bases line up with TRBD2. The V gene end was trimmed by 6 bases and the J gene end by 0 bases; junction bases not matched to a gene: 4. This CDR3 is built from 14 residues. Germline-derived CDR1 and CDR2 are SQVTM and ANQGSEA. The CDR3 sequence is CSVERGSSYNEQFF. DNA of the CDR3: TGCAGCGTAGAGCGGGGGAGCTCCTACAATGAGCAGTTCTTC.

This clonotype was seen more than once but under ten times. This rearrangement joins TRBV3-1 to TRBJ2-3; maybe TRBD1 (5 bases). The V end was cut by 4 bases, the J end by 3 bases, with 17 bases between. The CDR3 is 16 amino acids. The V gene's germline CDR1 is LGHDT and CDR2 YNNKEL (reference sequence). CDR3 residues: CASSPWGREVTDTQYF. CDR3 coding DNA: TGTGCCAGCAGCCCCTGGGGCAGGGAAGTGACAGATACGCAGTATTTT.

This clonotype has only a few counts. The rearrangement links TRBV9 to TRBJ1-2, with D perhaps matching TRBD1 (5 bases). Germline CDR1 and CDR2: SGDLS and YYNGEE. The V end was cut by 3 bases, the J end by 8 bases, with 14 bases between. The CDR3 totals 13 residues. In nucleotides, the CDR3 is TGTGCCAGCAGCGCCAGGGTTTTTGAGGGCTACACCTTC. Its translation: CASSARVFEGYTF.